The clone carrying this T cell receptor (beta chain) was counted between two and nine times. Antigen: not known. The data derive from a study of siplizumab effects on memory and regulatory T cells. Study results and caveats: Siplizumab produced a significant reduction in alloreactive sequences that were traceable to unstimulated CD4+ memory cells. Treatment with siplizumab left mappable alloreactive CD4+ clones averaging 68.8% Treg-derived, compared with approximately 25% in controls.

V was pared by 3 bases and J by 13 bases, with 19 bases between. CDR1 and CDR2 (germline): MNHEY, SMNVEV (reference sequence). The CDR3 covers 15 residues. Some clones are missing from TCRdb's copy, which holds only in-frame ones; the method was immunoSEQ multiplex PCR. The table has 99,000 or so clones, about 93% seen once. Sequenced sample: Tregs sorted from blood. This receptor was identified in a human donor in good health. The gene calls are TRBV27 and TRBJ1-6; D unresolved. DNA for the CDR3: TGTGCCAGCAGTTTCTCGAGGGTATGGTCATCCCCCCTCCACTTT. Translated: CASSFSRVWSSPLHF.